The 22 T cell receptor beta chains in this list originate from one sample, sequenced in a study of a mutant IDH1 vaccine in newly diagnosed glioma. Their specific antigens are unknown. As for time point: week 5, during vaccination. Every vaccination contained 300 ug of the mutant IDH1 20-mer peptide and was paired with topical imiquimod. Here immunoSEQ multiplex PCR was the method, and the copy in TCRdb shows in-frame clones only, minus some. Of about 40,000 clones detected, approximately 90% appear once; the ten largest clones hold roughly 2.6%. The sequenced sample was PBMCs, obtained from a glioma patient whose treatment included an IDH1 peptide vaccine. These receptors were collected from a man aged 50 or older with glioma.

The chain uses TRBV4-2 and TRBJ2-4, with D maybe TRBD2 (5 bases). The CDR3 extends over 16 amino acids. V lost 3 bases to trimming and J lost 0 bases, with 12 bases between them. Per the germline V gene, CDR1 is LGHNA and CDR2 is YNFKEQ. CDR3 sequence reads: CASSQEATVAKNIQYF. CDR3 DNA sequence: TGTGCCAGCAGCCAGGAGGCAACGGTAGCCAAAAACATTCAGTACTTC.

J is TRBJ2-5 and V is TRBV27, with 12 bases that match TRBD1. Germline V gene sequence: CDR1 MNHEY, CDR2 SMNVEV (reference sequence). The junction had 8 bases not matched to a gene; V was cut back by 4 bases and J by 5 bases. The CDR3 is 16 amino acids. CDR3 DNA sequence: TGTGCCAGCAGTTCTAGGGACAGGGGGCGGGGGGAGACCCAGTACTTC. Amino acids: CASSSRDRGRGETQYF.

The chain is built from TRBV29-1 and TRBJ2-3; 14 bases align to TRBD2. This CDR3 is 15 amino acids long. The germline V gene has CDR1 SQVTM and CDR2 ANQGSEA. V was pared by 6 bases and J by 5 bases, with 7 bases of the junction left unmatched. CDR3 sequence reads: CSVVTSGRAGDTQYF. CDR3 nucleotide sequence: TGCAGCGTCGTGACTAGCGGGAGGGCCGGAGATACGCAGTATTTT.

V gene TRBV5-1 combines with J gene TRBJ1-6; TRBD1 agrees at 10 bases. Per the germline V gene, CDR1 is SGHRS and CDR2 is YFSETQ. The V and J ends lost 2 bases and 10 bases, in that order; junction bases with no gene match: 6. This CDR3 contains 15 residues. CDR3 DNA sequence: TGCGCCAGCAGCTTCGGGGGACAGGGGCTCTCACCCCTCCACTTT. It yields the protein CASSFGGQGLSPLHF.

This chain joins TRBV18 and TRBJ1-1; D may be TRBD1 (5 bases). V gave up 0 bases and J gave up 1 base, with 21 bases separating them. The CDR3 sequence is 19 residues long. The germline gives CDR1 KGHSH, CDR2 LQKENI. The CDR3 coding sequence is TGTGCCAGCTCACCACCGATGGGATTGGGGCCAACGGAGAACACTGAAGCTTTCTTT. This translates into CASSPPMGLGPTENTEAFF.

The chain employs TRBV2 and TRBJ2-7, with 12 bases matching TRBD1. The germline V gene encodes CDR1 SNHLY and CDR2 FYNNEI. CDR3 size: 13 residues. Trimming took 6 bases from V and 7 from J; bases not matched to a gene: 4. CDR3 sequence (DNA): TGTGCCAGCAGGGGACAGGGGGCGGGGGAGCAGTACTTC. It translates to CASRGQGAGEQYF. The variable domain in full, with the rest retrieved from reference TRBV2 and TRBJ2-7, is EPEVTQTPSHQVTQMGQEVILRCVPISNHLYFYWYRQILGQKVEFLVSFYNNEISEKSEIFDDQFSVERPDGSNFTLKIRSTKLEDSAMYFCASRGQGAGEQYFGPGTRLTVT.

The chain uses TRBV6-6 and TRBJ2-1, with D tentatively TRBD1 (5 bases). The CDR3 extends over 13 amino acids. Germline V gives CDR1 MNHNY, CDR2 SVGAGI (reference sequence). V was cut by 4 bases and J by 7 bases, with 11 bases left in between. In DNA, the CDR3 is TGTGCCAGCAGTTCGGACACCGCGAATGAGCAGTTCTTC. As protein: CASSSDTANEQFF.

CDR3 protein: CASSPTLRDNEQFF. The CDR3 region has the DNA TGTGCCAGCAGCCCAACCTTACGAGACAATGAGCAGTTCTTC. V and J are TRBV5-5 and TRBJ2-1; D remains unclear. Germline CDR1 is SGHKS and CDR2 is YYEKEE (reference sequence). V dropped 4 bases and J dropped 5 bases, with 13 bases sitting between them. The CDR3 length is 14 residues.

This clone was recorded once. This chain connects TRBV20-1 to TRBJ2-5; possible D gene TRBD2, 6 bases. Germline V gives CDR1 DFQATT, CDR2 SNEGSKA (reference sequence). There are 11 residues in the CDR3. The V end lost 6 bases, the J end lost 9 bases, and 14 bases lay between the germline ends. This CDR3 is CSALGGRAQYF. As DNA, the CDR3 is TGCAGTGCGCTGGGGGGTCGGGCCCAGTACTTC.

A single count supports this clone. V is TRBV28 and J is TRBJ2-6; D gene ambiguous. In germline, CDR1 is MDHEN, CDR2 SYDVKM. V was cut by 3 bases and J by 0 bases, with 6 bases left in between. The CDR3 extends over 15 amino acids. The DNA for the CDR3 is TGTGCCAGCAGTTTGTGGGCCTCTGGGGCCAACGTCCTGACTTTC. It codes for CASSLWASGANVLTF.

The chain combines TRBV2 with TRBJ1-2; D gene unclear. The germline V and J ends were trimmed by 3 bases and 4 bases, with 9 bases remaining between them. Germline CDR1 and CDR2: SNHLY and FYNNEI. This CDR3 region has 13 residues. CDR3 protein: CASSDKIVYGYTF. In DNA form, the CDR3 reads TGTGCCAGCAGTGATAAGATAGTCTATGGCTACACCTTC.

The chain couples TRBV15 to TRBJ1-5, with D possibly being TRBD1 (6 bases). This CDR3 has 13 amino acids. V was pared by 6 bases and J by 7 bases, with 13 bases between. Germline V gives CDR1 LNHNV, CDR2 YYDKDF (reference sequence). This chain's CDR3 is CATRGGLGQPQHF. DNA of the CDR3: TGTGCCACCAGAGGGGGGCTAGGGCAGCCCCAGCATTTT.

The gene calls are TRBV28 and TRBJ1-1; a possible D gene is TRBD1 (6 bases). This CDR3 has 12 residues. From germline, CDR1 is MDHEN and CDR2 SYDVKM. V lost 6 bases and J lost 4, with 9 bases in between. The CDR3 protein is CASRNRVTEAFF. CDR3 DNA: TGTGCCAGCAGGAACAGGGTCACTGAAGCTTTCTTT. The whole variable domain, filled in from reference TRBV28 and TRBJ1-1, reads DVKVTQSSRYLVKRTGEKVFLECVQDMDHENMFWYRQDPGLGLRLIYFSYDVKMKEKGDIPEGYSVSREKKERFSLILESASTNQTSMYLCASRNRVTEAFFGQGTRLTVV.

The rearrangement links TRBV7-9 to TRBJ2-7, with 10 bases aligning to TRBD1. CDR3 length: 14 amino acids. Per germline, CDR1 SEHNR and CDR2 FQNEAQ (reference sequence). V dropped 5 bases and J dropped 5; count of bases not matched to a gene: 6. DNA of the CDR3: TGTGCCAGCAGCCCACGGGACAGGGGCGACGAGCAGTACTTC. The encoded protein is CASSPRDRGDEQYF.

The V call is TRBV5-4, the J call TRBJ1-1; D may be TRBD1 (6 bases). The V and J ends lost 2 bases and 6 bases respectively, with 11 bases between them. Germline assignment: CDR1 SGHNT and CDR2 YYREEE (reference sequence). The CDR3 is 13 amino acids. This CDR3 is CASSLGQTAEAFF. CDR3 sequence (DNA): TGTGCCAGCAGCTTAGGACAGACAGCTGAAGCTTTCTTT.

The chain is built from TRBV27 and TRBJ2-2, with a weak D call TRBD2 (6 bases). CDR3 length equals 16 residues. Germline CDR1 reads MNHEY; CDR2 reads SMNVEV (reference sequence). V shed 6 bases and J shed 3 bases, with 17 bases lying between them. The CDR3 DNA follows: TGTGCCAGCAGACCCGCCGGGAGCAAGTACACCGGGGAGCTGTTTTTT. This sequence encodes CASRPAGSKYTGELFF.

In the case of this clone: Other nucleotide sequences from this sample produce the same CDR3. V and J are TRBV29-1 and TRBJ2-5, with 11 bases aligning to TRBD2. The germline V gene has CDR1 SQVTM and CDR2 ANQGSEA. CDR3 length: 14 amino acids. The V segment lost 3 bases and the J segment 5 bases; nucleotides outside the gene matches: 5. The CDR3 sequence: CSVEISGREETQYF. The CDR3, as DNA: TGCAGCGTTGAGATTAGCGGGAGGGAGGAGACCCAGTACTTC. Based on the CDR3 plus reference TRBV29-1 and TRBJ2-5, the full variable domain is SAVISQKPSRDICQRGTSLTIQCQVDSQVTMMFWYRQQPGQSLTLIATANQGSEATYESGFVIDKFPISRPNLTFSTLTVSNMSPEDSSIYLCSVEISGREETQYFGPGTRLLVL.

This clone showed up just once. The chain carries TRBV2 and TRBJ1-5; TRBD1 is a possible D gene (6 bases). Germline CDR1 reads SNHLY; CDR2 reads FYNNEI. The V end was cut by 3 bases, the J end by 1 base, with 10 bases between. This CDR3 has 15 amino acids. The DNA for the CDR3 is TGTGCCAGCAGTGAGGGGGGCTTAAGCAATCAGCCCCAGCATTTT. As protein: CASSEGGLSNQPQHF.

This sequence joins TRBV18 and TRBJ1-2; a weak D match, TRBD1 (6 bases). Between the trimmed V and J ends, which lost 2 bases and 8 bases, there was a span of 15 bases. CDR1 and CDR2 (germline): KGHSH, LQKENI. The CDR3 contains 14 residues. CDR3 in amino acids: CASSPSGVGRGYTF. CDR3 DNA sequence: TGTGCCAGCTCACCATCAGGGGTTGGTCGAGGCTACACCTTC.

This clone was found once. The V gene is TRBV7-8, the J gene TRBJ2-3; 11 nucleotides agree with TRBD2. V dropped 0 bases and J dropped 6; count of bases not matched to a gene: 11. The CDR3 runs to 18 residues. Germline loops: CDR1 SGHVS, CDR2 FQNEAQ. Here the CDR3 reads CASSLAQASGGPVDTQYF. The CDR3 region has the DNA TGTGCCAGCAGCTTAGCGCAGGCTAGCGGGGGGCCCGTGGATACGCAGTATTTT.

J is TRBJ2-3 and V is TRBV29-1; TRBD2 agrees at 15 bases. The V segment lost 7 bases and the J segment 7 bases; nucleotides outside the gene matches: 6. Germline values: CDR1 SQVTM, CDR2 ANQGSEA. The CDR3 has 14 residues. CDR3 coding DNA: TGCAGCGCTAGGACTAGCGGGGGGGCCTATACGCAGTATTTT. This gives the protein CSARTSGGAYTQYF.

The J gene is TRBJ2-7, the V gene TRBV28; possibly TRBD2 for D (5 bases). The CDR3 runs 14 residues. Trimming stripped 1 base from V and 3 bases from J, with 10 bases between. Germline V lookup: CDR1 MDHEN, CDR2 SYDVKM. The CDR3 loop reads CASSLFGGGYEQYF. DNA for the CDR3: TGTGCCAGCAGTTTATTTGGAGGTGGCTACGAGCAGTACTTC.